These 20 T cell receptor beta chains were sequenced from one sample in a study of T-cell memory formation after mild COVID-19. TCRdb analysed the 5' RACE reads with MiXCR anew, one entry per CDR3 protein. Of 340,000 or so distinct CDR3 sequences listed, 10% to 15% were seen once; the top ten hold about a fifth. Material: PBMCs or a T cell subset sorted from them (not recorded which). Every receptor here comes from a man younger than 35 who had mild COVID-19 (a few samples of this study predate the infection). Cell type and time point are not known.

This clonotype has just a few counts. The rearrangement links TRBV7-2 to TRBJ2-2, with D tentatively TRBD2 (5 bases). This CDR3 region has 14 residues. Trimming shortened V by 5 bases and J by 5 bases, and 12 bases separated the two germline ends. Germline V gives CDR1 SGHTA, CDR2 FQGNSA. DNA for the CDR3: TGTGCCAGCAGCCCCAATCCGGGGACCGGGGAGCTGTTTTTT. This codes for CASSPNPGTGELFF.

This chain uses TRBV7-2 with TRBJ1-3; tentatively, D is TRBD1 (5 bases). The V gene's germline CDR1 is SGHTA and CDR2 FQGNSA. This CDR3 has 15 residues. Trimming shortened V by 7 bases and J by 0 bases, and 13 bases separated the two germline ends. In nucleotides, the CDR3 is TGTGCCAGCACCCACAGGCTCAGCTCTGGAAACACCATATATTTT. Its protein product is CASTHRLSSGNTIYF.

This clonotype was observed a handful of times. The rearrangement uses TRBV6-6 and TRBJ1-2; 8 positions match TRBD1. CDR1 and CDR2 (germline): MNHNY, SVGAGI (reference sequence). The trim removed 5 bases at V and 0 bases at J, leaving 8 bases unmatched. This CDR3 has 16 amino acids. CDR3 residues: CASSNDLQGANYGYTF. The CDR3 bases are TGTGCCAGCAGTAACGACTTACAGGGGGCTAACTATGGCTACACCTTC.

CDR3 sequence (DNA): TGTGCCAGCAGTTACTCGTCTCGAGTTGGGCTAGGCTATAATTCACCCCTCCACTTT. This codes for CASSYSSRVGLGYNSPLHF. V is TRBV6-5 and J is TRBJ1-6; D gene ambiguous. The CDR3 contains 19 residues. V was shortened by 0 bases and J by 3 bases, with 18 bases between the two germline ends. Germline V gene lookup returns CDR1 MNHEY and CDR2 SVGAGI.

The chain is built from TRBV4-3 and TRBJ1-2, with 7 nucleotides matching TRBD1. The trim removed 3 bases at V and 5 bases at J, leaving 6 bases unmatched. CDR1 and CDR2 from the germline V gene are LGHNA and YSLEER. The CDR3 totals 14 residues. DNA of the CDR3: TGCGCCAGCAGCCATAGACAGGGTACATATGGCTACACCTTC. Translating it yields CASSHRQGTYGYTF.

The sample holds many counts of this clonotype. The CDR3 DNA sequence: TGTGCCAGCAGTTGGGGGCCCGACGAGCAGTACTTC. This codes for CASSWGPDEQYF. The chain recombines TRBV12-3 or TRBV12-4 with TRBJ2-7; a possible D gene is TRBD1 (6 bases). V was shortened by 4 bases and J by 5 bases, with 9 bases between the two germline ends. The CDR3 spans 12 residues.

In this sample, this clonotype turned up a few times. The genes are TRBV20-1 and TRBJ2-5; D uncertain. CDR1 is DFQATT, CDR2 SNEGSKA, per germline (reference sequence). The V end was cut by 6 bases, the J end by 9 bases, with 14 bases between. This CDR3 has 11 amino acids. The CDR3 is CSATRGVAQYF. The CDR3 coding sequence is TGCAGTGCCACCCGCGGCGTGGCCCAGTACTTC.

V usage is TRBV24-1 and J usage is TRBJ1-4; 11 bases line up with TRBD1. Germline-derived CDR1 and CDR2 are KGHDR and SFDVKD. There are 14 residues in the CDR3. With V trimmed by 7 bases and J by 8 bases, 5 bases remained unmatched. This CDR3 is CATSDRDRGEKLFF. The CDR3 region has the DNA TGTGCCACCAGCGACCGGGACAGGGGGGAAAAACTGTTTTTT.

This clonotype has just a few counts. The gene calls are TRBV6-6 and TRBJ2-7; D uncertain. The CDR3 extends over 13 amino acids. Germline CDR1 and CDR2: MNHNY and SVGAGI (reference sequence). Trimming cost V 2 bases and J 4 bases, with 9 bases left between them. The CDR3 DNA reads TGTGCCAGCAGTTACCTCCAGGATTACGAGCAGTACTTC. Its translation is CASSYLQDYEQYF.

This clonotype turned up a few times. The genes are TRBV5-5 and TRBJ2-1; 11 bases match TRBD1. The CDR3 sequence is 14 residues long. Germline CDR1 is SGHKS and CDR2 is YYEKEE (reference sequence). V lost 5 bases, J lost 7 bases, and 5 bases stayed unmatched. The CDR3 sequence is CASSRDRGVNEQFF. The CDR3 coding sequence is TGTGCCAGCAGTAGGGACAGGGGGGTAAATGAGCAGTTCTTC.

The J gene is TRBJ1-5, the V gene TRBV28, with TRBD1 matching 9 bases. Trimming removed 5 bases from V and 3 bases from J; junction bases left unmatched: 8. The germline V gene encodes CDR1 MDHEN and CDR2 SYDVKM. The CDR3 has 16 amino acids. CDR3: CASSTHRTGVNQPQHF. As DNA, the CDR3 is TGTGCCAGCAGTACCCACCGGACAGGGGTCAATCAGCCCCAGCATTTT.

This clonotype was seen only a few times. CDR3 sequence reads: CASSSSPGLHTDTQYF. The CDR3 nucleotides are TGTGCCAGCAGTTCTTCCCCGGGACTACACACAGATACGCAGTATTTT. This chain links TRBV6-6 with TRBJ2-3; the match to TRBD2 covers 7 bases. The V gene's germline CDR1 is MNHNY and CDR2 SVGAGI (reference sequence). Germline trimming cut 4 bases from V and 2 bases from J; bases unmatched to any gene: 9. This CDR3 has 16 amino acids.

The rearrangement links TRBV10-3 to TRBJ2-1, with 12 nucleotides matching TRBD1. With V trimmed by 3 bases and J by 9 bases, 6 bases remained unmatched. The CDR3 spans 15 residues. Per germline, CDR1 ENHRY and CDR2 SYGVKD. The chain's CDR3 is CAISEQGQGAPEQFF. The CDR3 region has the DNA TGTGCCATCAGTGAACAGGGACAGGGGGCTCCTGAGCAGTTCTTC.

This rearrangement joins TRBV7-9 to TRBJ1-2, with 11 bases lining up with TRBD1. This CDR3 region has 13 residues. CDR1 and CDR2 from the germline V gene are SEHNR and FQNEAQ (reference sequence). After removal of 4 bases from V and 8 bases from J, the junction contained 3 bases not matched to a gene. This CDR3 reads CASSWDRGVGYTF. CDR3 nucleotide sequence: TGTGCCAGCAGCTGGGACAGGGGGGTCGGCTACACCTTC.

The V gene is TRBV11-2, the J gene TRBJ2-5; D unresolved. Trimming shortened V by 2 bases and J by 7 bases, and 11 bases separated the two germline ends. The CDR3 sequence is 13 residues long. CDR1 is SGHAT, CDR2 FQNNGV, per germline. This CDR3 is CASSLRVEGTQYF. CDR3 nucleotide sequence: TGTGCCAGCAGCTTACGTGTCGAAGGGACCCAGTACTTC.

This chain uses TRBV7-2 with TRBJ2-7; 7 nucleotides align to TRBD2. CDR1 is SGHTA and CDR2 is FQGNSA in the germline V gene. V lost 8 bases to trimming and J lost 1 base; unmatched junction nucleotides: 5. The length of the CDR3 is 13 residues. Here the CDR3 DNA reads TGTGCCAGCGGGGAGGGGCTTTCCTACGAGCAGTACTTC. Its translation is CASGEGLSYEQYF.

The V gene is TRBV19, the J gene TRBJ2-7, with D tentatively TRBD1 (5 bases). CDR1 is LNHDA and CDR2 is SQIVND in the germline V gene (reference sequence). The CDR3 runs 15 residues. Trimming pared 3 bases from V and 3 bases from J, leaving 15 bases between. Here the CDR3 reads CASSIDVQAIYEQYF. CDR3 bases: TGTGCCAGTAGTATTGACGTACAGGCGATCTACGAGCAGTACTTC.

J is TRBJ2-1 and V is TRBV19; 7 bases map to TRBD1. Trimming removed 5 bases from V and 4 bases from J; junction bases left unmatched: 5. The germline CDR1 and CDR2 sequences are LNHDA and SQIVND (reference sequence). This CDR3 spans 14 amino acids. CDR3 DNA sequence: TGTGCCAGTAGTTTCGGGACAGTTTACAATGAGCAGTTCTTC. It yields the protein CASSFGTVYNEQFF.

Only a few counts were recorded for this clonotype. The chain carries TRBV12-3 or TRBV12-4 and TRBJ1-2; D gene uncertain. V dropped 8 bases and J dropped 4 bases, with 14 bases sitting between them. The CDR3 is 13 amino acids. The CDR3: CASSNLGSYGYTF. The DNA of the CDR3 is TGTGCCAGCTCGAACCTCGGTAGCTATGGCTACACCTTC.

The rearrangement links TRBV30 to TRBJ1-2; D gene uncertain. The length of the CDR3 is 12 residues. CDR1 GTSNPN and CDR2 SVGIG come from the germline V gene (reference sequence). V lost 1 base to trimming and J lost 6 bases, with 9 bases between them. In DNA, the CDR3 is TGTGCCTGGAGTGGCCAGTCAAATGGCTACACCTTC. Its protein is CAWSGQSNGYTF. Looking up the rest from reference TRBV30 and TRBJ1-2 gives the full variable domain: SQTIHQWPATLVQPVGSPLSLECTVEGTSNPNLYWYRQAAGRGLQLLFYSVGIGQISSEVPQNLSASRPQDRQFILSSKKLLLSDSGFYLCAWSGQSNGYTFGSGTRLTVV.